What follows are 27 T cell receptor beta chains derived from one specimen sequenced in a study of regulatory T cells in long-lasting Graves disease. As to time point: newly diagnosed GD, antithyroid drugs for less than 3 months. PBMC RNA was the source of the TCR library. Building of the TCR beta libraries involved iRepertoire HTBI primers and Arm-PCR of CDR3 regions. TCRdb called the multiplex PCR reads again in MiXCR, with one record for every CDR3 protein. The sample holds approximately 470,000 distinct CDR3 sequences; under 20% are singletons and the top ten take more than 10%. The sample was also linked to a second study, of T cells in Graves' hyperthyroidism and ophthalmopathy.

Sequenced material: peripheral blood mononuclear cells (PBMCs), taken at new diagnosis, from a patient treated with antithyroid drugs. The receptors come from a man in his forties with Graves disease.

This clonotype came up many times. The chain has TRBV10-3 and TRBJ1-1; D uncertain. This CDR3 is 15 amino acids long. Germline CDR1 ENHRY, CDR2 SYGVKD. Trimming left V 3 bases short and J 4 bases short, with 15 bases between. The CDR3 sequence: CAISDKDEGPTEAFF. Here the CDR3 DNA reads TGTGCCATCAGTGATAAGGATGAAGGACCCACTGAAGCTTTCTTT.

This clonotype occurred many times. The chain recombines TRBV28 with TRBJ1-6; D is unclear. Trimming took 5 bases from V and 7 from J, leaving 15 bases between them. The CDR3 extends over 15 amino acids. CDR1 MDHEN and CDR2 SYDVKM come from the germline V gene. CDR3 nucleotides: TGTGCCAGCAGTCTACTCTCGCAGGACAATTCACCCCTCCACTTT. Protein sequence: CASSLLSQDNSPLHF. The full variable domain, with the rest looked up from reference TRBV28 and TRBJ1-6, is DVKVTQSSRYLVKRTGEKVFLECVQDMDHENMFWYRQDPGLGLRLIYFSYDVKMKEKGDIPEGYSVSREKKERFSLILESASTNQTSMYLCASSLLSQDNSPLHFGNGTRLTVT.

This clonotype was counted at least ten times. V gene TRBV20-1 combines with J gene TRBJ2-5; TRBD2 agrees at 7 bases. The germline V gene has CDR1 DFQATT and CDR2 SNEGSKA (reference sequence). The CDR3 totals 14 residues. The V segment lost 4 bases and the J segment 2 bases; nucleotides outside the gene matches: 7. CDR3 DNA sequence: TGCAGTGCTACTAGCGGAGGAACACAAGAGACCCAGTACTTC. It translates to CSATSGGTQETQYF.

In its sample, this clonotype was seen many times. This chain connects TRBV20-1 to TRBJ2-5; D may be TRBD1 or TRBD2 (6 bases each). The CDR3 is made up of 15 amino acids. Trimming took 8 bases from V and 5 from J, leaving 24 bases between them. Looked up from germline, CDR1 is DFQATT and CDR2 is SNEGSKA (reference sequence). The DNA for the CDR3 is TGCAGTACCACGGGACATGGACTATCCGCGGAGACCCAGTACTTC. This sequence encodes CSTTGHGLSAETQYF.

This clonotype was detected only a few times. V usage is TRBV18 and J usage is TRBJ1-3; maybe TRBD1 (5 bases). Germline-derived CDR1 and CDR2 are KGHSH and LQKENI. Trimming removed 2 bases at V and 2 bases at J, with 16 bases between. CDR3 size: 17 residues. CDR3 residues: CASSPSGRGTTGNTIYF. CDR3 sequence (DNA): TGTGCCAGCTCACCATCGGGTCGGGGGACGACTGGAAACACCATATATTTT.

This clonotype was seen more than once but under ten times. This chain links TRBV7-9 with TRBJ1-2; D uncertain. Germline V gene data show CDR1 as SEHNR and CDR2 as FQNEAQ (reference sequence). The CDR3 covers 12 residues. V lost 5 bases and J 6 bases, leaving 10 bases between the germline ends. The CDR3 sequence is CASSRTSDGYTF. The DNA of the CDR3 is TGTGCCAGCAGCAGAACGTCGGATGGCTACACCTTC.

This clonotype appeared many times. This CDR3 is CSASRVRVLGGTEAFF. The CDR3 DNA reads TGCAGTGCTAGTCGGGTTAGGGTCCTGGGCGGCACTGAAGCTTTCTTT. The gene calls are TRBV20-1 and TRBJ1-1; no clear D gene. CDR3 length: 16 residues. Germline V gene sequence: CDR1 DFQATT, CDR2 SNEGSKA (reference sequence). Trimming removed 3 bases from V and 4 bases from J, with 21 bases in between.

The CDR3 sequence: CASSETPSQETQYF. The CDR3 DNA follows: TGTGCCAGCAGTGAAACGCCCTCCCAAGAGACCCAGTACTTC. The V call is TRBV25-1, the J call TRBJ2-5; unclear D gene. Trimming left V 2 bases short and J 1 base short, with 8 bases between. This CDR3 spans 14 amino acids. CDR1 is MGHDK and CDR2 is SYGVNS in the germline V gene.

In its sample, this clonotype was seen many times. V and J are TRBV2 and TRBJ2-1, with 7 bases identical to TRBD1. Per the germline V gene, CDR1 is SNHLY and CDR2 is FYNNEI. The CDR3 consists of 15 residues. The V and J ends lost 5 bases and 0 bases, in that order; junction bases with no gene match: 4. The DNA of the CDR3 is TGTGCCAGCAGTTACAGGGGCCTCTCCTACAATGAGCAGTTCTTC. Amino acid sequence: CASSYRGLSYNEQFF.

This clonotype was counted only a few times. The V gene is TRBV19, the J gene TRBJ2-3, with unresolved D. The CDR3 runs 13 residues. Trimming removed 4 bases at V and 6 bases at J, with 11 bases between. CDR1 LNHDA and CDR2 SQIVND come from the germline V gene (reference sequence). In DNA form, the CDR3 reads TGTGCCAGTAGTACCAGGAGTTGGGATACGCAGTATTTT. Its protein is CASSTRSWDTQYF.

The chain uses TRBV7-9 and TRBJ1-1; D call uncertain. The V gene lost 5 bases and the J gene lost 4 bases, with 17 bases spanning the gap. CDR3 size: 15 residues. Per germline, CDR1 SEHNR and CDR2 FQNEAQ (reference sequence). CDR3: CASSAGPDLPTEAFF. The DNA of the CDR3 is TGTGCCAGCAGCGCCGGACCCGATTTGCCCACTGAAGCTTTCTTT.

There are many counts of this clonotype. The rearrangement links TRBV9 to TRBJ2-2; a possible D gene is TRBD2 (5 bases). CDR3 length: 15 amino acids. From germline, CDR1 is SGDLS and CDR2 YYNGEE. V was trimmed by 2 bases and J by 3 bases, leaving 11 bases between them. This CDR3 is CASSVSDSYTGELFF. DNA of the CDR3: TGTGCCAGCAGCGTTTCGGACTCCTACACCGGGGAGCTGTTTTTT.

This rearrangement joins TRBV20-1 to TRBJ1-1; D ambiguous. This CDR3 region has 13 residues. CDR1 is DFQATT and CDR2 is SNEGSKA in the germline V gene (reference sequence). The ends were cut back, 2 bases at V and 0 bases at J, with 7 bases in the middle. CDR3 nucleotide sequence: TGCAGTGCTAGAAAGACTGTGAACACTGAAGCTTTCTTT. Its protein product is CSARKTVNTEAFF.

This clonotype was detected ten times or more. The V and J genes are TRBV15 and TRBJ1-1; D gene ambiguous. V dropped 8 bases and J dropped 0 bases, with 10 bases sitting between them. This CDR3 contains 13 residues. Germline V CDR1 and CDR2: LNHNV, YYDKDF (reference sequence). The CDR3 nucleotides read TGTGCCACCTCGGACGGGATGAACACTGAAGCTTTCTTT. It is translated as CATSDGMNTEAFF.

This clonotype appeared many times. The CDR3 sequence: CASSPGLAETDTQYF. CDR3 DNA: TGCGCCAGCAGCCCGGGACTAGCGGAAACAGATACGCAGTATTTT. The chain recombines TRBV5-1 with TRBJ2-3, with 11 bases fitting TRBD2. The germline gives CDR1 SGHRS, CDR2 YFSETQ. V dropped 4 bases and J dropped 3; count of bases not matched to a gene: 4. The CDR3 totals 15 residues.

Turning to this clonotype: A read error may explain this, as a much larger clone is one base away. The chain combines TRBV7-9 with TRBJ2-1; TRBD1 might be the D (5 bases). Between the trimmed V and J ends, which lost 7 bases and 15 bases, there was a span of 25 bases. Germline-derived CDR1 and CDR2 are SEHNR and FQNEAQ (reference sequence). The length of the CDR3 is 14 residues. The CDR3 protein is CASNLEGADRARFF. The CDR3 DNA is TGTGCCAGCAACTTGGAAGGGGCCGATCGCGCTCGGTTCTTC.

Ten or more counts support this clonotype. The chain employs TRBV24-1 and TRBJ2-3; weak D call: TRBD2 (6 bases). Looked up from germline, CDR1 is KGHDR and CDR2 is SFDVKD. The CDR3 is 17 residues long. V lost 3 bases to trimming and J lost 1 base, with 16 bases between them. The CDR3 region has the DNA TGTGCCACCAGTGATACGGGAGCGGGCTTCCGCACAGATACGCAGTATTTT. It yields the protein CATSDTGAGFRTDTQYF.

Concerning this clonotype: Being one base from a much bigger clone, this may be a read error. The chain is built from TRBV28 and TRBJ2-4; 8 bases match TRBD2. Judging by the DNA end, TRBJ2-1 fits better; the J call may be wrong. The length of the CDR3 is 13 residues. Germline V gene sequence: CDR1 MDHEN, CDR2 SYDVKM. CDR3 sequence reads: CASTYPLAGEQFF. CDR3 DNA sequence: TGTGCCAGCACCTACCCATTAGCGGGAGAGCAGTTCTTC.

The J gene is TRBJ1-2, the V gene TRBV5-1; the D is unclear. Germline CDR1 is SGHRS and CDR2 is YFSETQ. CDR3 length: 13 residues. The V end lost 3 bases, the J end lost 6 bases, and 12 bases lay between the germline ends. The CDR3 is CASSSGPEDGYTF. CDR3 DNA: TGCGCCAGCAGCTCCGGGCCAGAGGATGGCTACACCTTC.

This clonotype has at least ten counts. The chain carries TRBV14 and TRBJ2-5; D is perhaps TRBD1 (7 bases). The CDR3 loop spans 15 amino acids. Trimming left V 4 bases short and J 4 bases short, with 16 bases between. Germline V gene lookup returns CDR1 SGHDN and CDR2 FVKESK. In DNA, the CDR3 is TGTGCCAGCAGCCTGACTCCAGGGGGGACAGAGACCCAGTACTTC. Its translation: CASSLTPGGTETQYF.

A word on this clonotype: This may be a read error: a much more frequent sequence differs by one nucleotide. The V gene is TRBV7-2, the J gene TRBJ2-1, with 9 bases matching TRBD1. Germline V gene lookup returns CDR1 SGHTA and CDR2 FQGNSA. V trimming: 5 bases; J trimming: 10 bases; junction bases outside the gene matches: 21. The CDR3 extends over 18 amino acids. The CDR3 sequence is CASSPSSGTGIPSYEQFF. DNA of the CDR3: TGTGCCAGCAGCCCTTCCTCAGGGACAGGGATCCCTTCCTACGAGCAGTTCTTC.

This clonotype was recorded a few times. The V and J genes are TRBV10-3 and TRBJ2-5, with D possibly TRBD2 on 5 matching bases. Trimming stripped 8 bases from V and 0 bases from J, with 19 bases between. The CDR3 loop spans 16 amino acids. Germline CDR1 is ENHRY and CDR2 is SYGVKD. The chain's CDR3 is CAIGALAGGYQETQYF. The CDR3 nucleotides are TGTGCCATCGGTGCCTTGGCCGGCGGGTACCAAGAGACCCAGTACTTC.

This clonotype has ten or more counts. The chain links TRBV7-9 to TRBJ2-3, with D tentatively TRBD1 or TRBD2 (5 bases each). In germline, CDR1 is SEHNR, CDR2 FQNEAQ (reference sequence). Trimming shortened V by 4 bases and J by 4 bases, and 6 bases separated the two germline ends. The CDR3 runs to 12 residues. The chain's CDR3 is CASSWGSDTQYF. The CDR3 nucleotides read TGTGCCAGCAGCTGGGGGTCAGATACGCAGTATTTT.

This clonotype occurred a few times. V usage is TRBV19 and J usage is TRBJ2-7; TRBD1 aligns across 7 bases. The V gene end was trimmed by 4 bases and the J gene end by 0 bases; junction bases not matched to a gene: 9. This CDR3 has 16 amino acids. Per germline, CDR1 LNHDA and CDR2 SQIVND (reference sequence). CDR3 nucleotides: TGTGCCAGTAGTACTAACCGGGACAGAAGCTCCTACGAGCAGTACTTC. It specifies CASSTNRDRSSYEQYF.

The J gene is TRBJ1-1, the V gene TRBV20-1, with 8 bases that match TRBD1. From germline, CDR1 is DFQATT and CDR2 SNEGSKA (reference sequence). With 0 bases clipped from V and 12 bases from J, the junction kept 6 bases outside the gene matches. This CDR3 is built from 12 residues. This CDR3 reads CSARDRTGWTFF. The CDR3 DNA follows: TGCAGTGCTAGAGATCGGACAGGGTGGACTTTCTTT.

V is TRBV12-3 or TRBV12-4 and J is TRBJ2-7; D is unclear. Trimming removed 5 bases from V and 3 bases from J, with 11 bases in between. The CDR3 length is 13 residues. The CDR3 loop reads CASSLDWDYEQYF. DNA for the CDR3: TGTGCCAGCAGTCTCGACTGGGACTACGAGCAGTACTTC.

The table lists this clonotype with many counts. This chain links TRBV20-1 with TRBJ2-7; the D is unclear. This CDR3 comprises 13 residues. CDR1 is DFQATT and CDR2 is SNEGSKA in the germline V gene (reference sequence). V lost 0 bases, J lost 7 bases, and 13 bases lay in between. In nucleotides, the CDR3 is TGCAGTGCTAGAGATGTCGACGTATGGGAGCAGTACTTC. Its protein product is CSARDVDVWEQYF.